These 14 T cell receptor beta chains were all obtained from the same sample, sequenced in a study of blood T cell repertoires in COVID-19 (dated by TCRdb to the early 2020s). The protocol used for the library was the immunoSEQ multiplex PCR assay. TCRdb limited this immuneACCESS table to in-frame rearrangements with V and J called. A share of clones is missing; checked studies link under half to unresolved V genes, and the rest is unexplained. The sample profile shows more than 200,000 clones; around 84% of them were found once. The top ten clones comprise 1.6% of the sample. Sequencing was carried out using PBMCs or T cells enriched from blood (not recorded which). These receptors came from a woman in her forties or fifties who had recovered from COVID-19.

The CDR3 coding sequence is TGTGCCAGCAGCCGCCGGGACAGGGGCGGGTGGAACGACGGGGAGCTGTTTTTT. Residues: CASSRRDRGGWNDGELFF. This rearrangement joins TRBV6-2 or TRBV6-3 to TRBJ2-2; 10 nucleotides agree with TRBD1. V was pared by 6 bases and J by 7 bases, with 17 bases of the junction left unmatched. This CDR3 region has 18 residues. Germline CDR1 and CDR2: MNHEY and SVGEGT.

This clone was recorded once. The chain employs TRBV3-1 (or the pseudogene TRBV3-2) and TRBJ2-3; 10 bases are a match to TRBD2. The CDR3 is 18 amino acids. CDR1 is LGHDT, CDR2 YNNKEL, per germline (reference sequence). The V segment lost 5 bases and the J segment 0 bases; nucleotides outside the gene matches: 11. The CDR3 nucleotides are TGTGCCAGCAGCGCCCGACTAGCGGGTCGAACTAGCACAGATACGCAGTATTTT. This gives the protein CASSARLAGRTSTDTQYF.

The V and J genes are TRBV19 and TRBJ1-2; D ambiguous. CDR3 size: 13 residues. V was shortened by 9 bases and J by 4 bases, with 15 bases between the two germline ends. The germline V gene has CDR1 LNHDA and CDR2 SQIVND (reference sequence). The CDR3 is CASSPGVVYGYTF. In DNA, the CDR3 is TGTGCCAGCAGTCCGGGTGTAGTCTATGGCTACACCTTC.

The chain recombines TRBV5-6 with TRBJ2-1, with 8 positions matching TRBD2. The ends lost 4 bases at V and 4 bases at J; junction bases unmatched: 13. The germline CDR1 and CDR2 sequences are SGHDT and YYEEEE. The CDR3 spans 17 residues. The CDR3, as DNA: TGTGCCAGCAGCCTCCCCCGGGGGGGAGCTCGGTACAATGAGCAGTTCTTC. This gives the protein CASSLPRGGARYNEQFF.

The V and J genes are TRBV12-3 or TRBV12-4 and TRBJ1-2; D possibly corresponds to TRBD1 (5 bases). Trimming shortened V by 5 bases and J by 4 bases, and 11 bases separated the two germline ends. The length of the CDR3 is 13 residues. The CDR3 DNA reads TGTGCCAGCAGTCCCCGACAGACCTATGGCTACACCTTC. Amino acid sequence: CASSPRQTYGYTF.

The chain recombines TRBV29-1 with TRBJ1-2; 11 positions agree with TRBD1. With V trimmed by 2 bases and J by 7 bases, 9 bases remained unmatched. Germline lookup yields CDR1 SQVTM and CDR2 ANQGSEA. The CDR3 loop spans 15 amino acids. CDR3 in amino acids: CSVESPGTGGGGYTF. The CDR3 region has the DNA TGCAGCGTTGAAAGTCCCGGGACAGGGGGTGGTGGCTACACCTTC. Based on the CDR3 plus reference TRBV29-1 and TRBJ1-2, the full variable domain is SAVISQKPSRDICQRGTSLTIQCQVDSQVTMMFWYRQQPGQSLTLIATANQGSEATYESGFVIDKFPISRPNLTFSTLTVSNMSPEDSSIYLCSVESPGTGGGGYTFGSGTRLTVV.

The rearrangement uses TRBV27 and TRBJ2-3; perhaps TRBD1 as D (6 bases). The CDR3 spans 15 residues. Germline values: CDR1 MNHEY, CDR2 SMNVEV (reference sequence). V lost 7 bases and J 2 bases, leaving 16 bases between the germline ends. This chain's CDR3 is CASTPLGADTDTQYF. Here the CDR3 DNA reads TGTGCCAGCACCCCCTTGGGGGCAGACACAGATACGCAGTATTTT.

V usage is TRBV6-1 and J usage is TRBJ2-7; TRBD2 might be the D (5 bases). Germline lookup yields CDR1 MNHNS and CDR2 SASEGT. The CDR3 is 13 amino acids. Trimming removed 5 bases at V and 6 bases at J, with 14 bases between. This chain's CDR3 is CASSTTGLGEQYF. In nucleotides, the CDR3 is TGTGCCAGCAGTACCACCGGACTGGGCGAGCAGTACTTC.

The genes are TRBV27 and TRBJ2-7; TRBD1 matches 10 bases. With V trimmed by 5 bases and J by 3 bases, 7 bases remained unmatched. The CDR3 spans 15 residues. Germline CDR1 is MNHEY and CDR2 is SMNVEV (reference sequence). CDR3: CASSPPGQGFYEQYF. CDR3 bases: TGTGCCAGCAGTCCTCCGGGACAGGGGTTCTACGAGCAGTACTTC.

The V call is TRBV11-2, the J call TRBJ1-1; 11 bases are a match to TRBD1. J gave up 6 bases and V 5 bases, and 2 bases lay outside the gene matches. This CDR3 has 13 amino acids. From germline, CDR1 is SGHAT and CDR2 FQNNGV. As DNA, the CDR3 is TGTGCCAGCAGCGGACAGGGGGCCGCTGAAGCTTTCTTT. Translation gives CASSGQGAAEAFF.

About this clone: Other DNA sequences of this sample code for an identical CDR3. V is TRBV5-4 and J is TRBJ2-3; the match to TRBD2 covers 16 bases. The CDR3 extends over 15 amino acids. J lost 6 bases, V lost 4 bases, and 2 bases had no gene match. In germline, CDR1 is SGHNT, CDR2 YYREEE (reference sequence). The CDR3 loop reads CASSPGLAGGDTQYF. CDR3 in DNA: TGTGCCAGCAGCCCGGGACTAGCGGGAGGGGATACGCAGTATTTT.

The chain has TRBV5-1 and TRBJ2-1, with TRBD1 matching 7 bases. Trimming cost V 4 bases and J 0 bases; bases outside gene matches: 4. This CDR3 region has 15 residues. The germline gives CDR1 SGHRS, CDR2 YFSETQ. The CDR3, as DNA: TGCGCCAGCAGCGTCAGACAGGGCTCCTACAATGAGCAGTTCTTC. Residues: CASSVRQGSYNEQFF. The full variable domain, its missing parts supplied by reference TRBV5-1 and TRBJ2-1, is KAGVTQTPRYLIKTRGQQVTLSCSPISGHRSVSWYQQTPGQGLQFLFEYFSETQRNKGNFPGRFSGRQFSNSRSEMNVSTLELGDSALYLCASSVRQGSYNEQFFGPGTRLTVL.

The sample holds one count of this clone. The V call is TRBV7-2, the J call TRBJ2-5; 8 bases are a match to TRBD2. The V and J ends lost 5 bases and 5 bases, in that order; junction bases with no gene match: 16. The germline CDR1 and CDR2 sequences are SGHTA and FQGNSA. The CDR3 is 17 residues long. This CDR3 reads CASSPLGGAGDGETQYF. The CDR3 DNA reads TGTGCCAGCAGCCCTCTCGGAGGAGCGGGAGATGGGGAGACCCAGTACTTC.

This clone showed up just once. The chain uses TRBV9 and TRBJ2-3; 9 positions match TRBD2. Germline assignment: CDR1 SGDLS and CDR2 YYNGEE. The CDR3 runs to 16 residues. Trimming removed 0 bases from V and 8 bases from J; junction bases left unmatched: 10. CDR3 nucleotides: TGTGCCAGCAGCGTAGGTGGGGGACTAGCTGGTCCTACGCAGTATTTT. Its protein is CASSVGGGLAGPTQYF.